The rows below give T cell receptor beta chains drawn from one sample of a study of lung T cells in sarcoidosis with Löfgren's syndrome. Each CDR3 protein gets one entry after TCRdb re-called the reads with MiXCR. Among fewer than 25,000 distinct CDR3 sequences listed, roughly a fifth were seen once. Specimen: CD4+ T cells from bronchoalveolar lavage. Receptors were obtained from a human donor with sarcoidosis (Löfgren's syndrome or another form), or a control subject (not recorded which). Both conserved end residues are part of each CDR3. Each record gives: D gene, V gene, J gene, clone size, CDR3 protein, CDR3 DNA. D genes are given only for firm matches. Not all rows give a size; the values are once, few, many and, for expanded clones, a class.

D: .
V: TRBV6-1
J: TRBJ2-3
size: medium-sized
CDR3: CASSLTQERGTDTQYF
DNA: TGTGCCAGCAGTTTAACACAGGAACGGGGCACAGATACGCAGTATTTT

D: TRBD1
V: TRBV28
J: TRBJ1-2
size: .
CDR3: CASTLALAGGVYGYTF
DNA: TGTGCCAGCACACTTGCTTTGGCAGGGGGCGTCTATGGCTACACCTTC

D: .
V: TRBV29-1
J: TRBJ2-3
size: few
CDR3: CSFRRGQSTDTQYF
DNA: TGCAGCTTCCGACGGGGGCAGAGCACAGATACGCAGTATTTT

D: TRBD2
V: TRBV7-8
J: TRBJ2-7
size: .
CDR3: CASSPRLAGLYEQYF
DNA: TGTGCCAGCAGCCCACGACTAGCGGGACTCTACGAGCAGTACTTC

D: .
V: TRBV28
J: TRBJ2-5
size: many
CDR3: CASSFPDRGKGRETQYF
DNA: TGTGCCAGCAGTTTTCCGGATAGAGGCAAGGGTCGGGAGACCCAGTACTTC

D: .
V: TRBV5-4
J: TRBJ1-4
size: few
CDR3: CASSSPGESWEKLFF
DNA: TGTGCCAGCAGCTCACCGGGGGAGTCGTGGGAAAAACTGTTTTTT

D: TRBD2
V: TRBV20-1
J: TRBJ2-1
size: .
CDR3: CSARGGGRGRSYNEQFF
DNA: TGCAGTGCTAGGGGGGGGGGACGCGGTCGCTCCTACAATGAGCAGTTCTTC

D: TRBD2
V: TRBV20-1
J: TRBJ2-1
size: many
CDR3: CSAGGLAYNEQFF
DNA: TGCAGTGCTGGGGGACTAGCCTACAATGAGCAGTTCTTC

D: .
V: TRBV6-1
J: TRBJ2-3
size: medium-sized
CDR3: CASRLNQGGSTDTQYF
DNA: TGTGCCAGCAGGCTGAACCAGGGGGGAAGCACAGATACGCAGTATTTT

D: .
V: TRBV6-2/TRBV6-3
J: TRBJ1-5
size: medium-sized
CDR3: CASSYAEKPQHF
DNA: TGTGCCAGCAGTTACGCGGAAAAGCCCCAGCATTTT